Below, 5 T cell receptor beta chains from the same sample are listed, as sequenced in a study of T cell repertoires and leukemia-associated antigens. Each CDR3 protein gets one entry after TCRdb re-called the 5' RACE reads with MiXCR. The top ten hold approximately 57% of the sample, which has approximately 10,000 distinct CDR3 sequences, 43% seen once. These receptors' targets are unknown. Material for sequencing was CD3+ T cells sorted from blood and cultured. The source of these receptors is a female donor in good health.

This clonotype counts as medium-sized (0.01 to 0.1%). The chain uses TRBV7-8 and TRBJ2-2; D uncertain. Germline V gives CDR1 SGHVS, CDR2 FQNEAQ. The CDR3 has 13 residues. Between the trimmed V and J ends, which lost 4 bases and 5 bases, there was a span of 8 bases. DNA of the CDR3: TGTGCCAGCAGCTCGGGCAAAACCGGGGAGCTGTTTTTT. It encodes CASSSGKTGELFF.

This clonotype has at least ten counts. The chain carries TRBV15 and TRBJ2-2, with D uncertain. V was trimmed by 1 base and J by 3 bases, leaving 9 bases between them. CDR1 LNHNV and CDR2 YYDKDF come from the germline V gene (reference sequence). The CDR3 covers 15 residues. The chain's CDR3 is CATSRGSTHTGELFF. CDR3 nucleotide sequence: TGTGCCACCAGCAGAGGCAGTACCCACACCGGGGAGCTGTTTTTT.

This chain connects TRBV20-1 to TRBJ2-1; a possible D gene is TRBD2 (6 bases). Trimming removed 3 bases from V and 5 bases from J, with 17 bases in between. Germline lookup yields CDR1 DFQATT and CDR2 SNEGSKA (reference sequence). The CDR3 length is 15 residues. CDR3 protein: CSASRDSLRDNEQFF. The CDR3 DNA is TGCAGTGCTAGTAGGGACTCTCTCCGGGACAATGAGCAGTTCTTC.

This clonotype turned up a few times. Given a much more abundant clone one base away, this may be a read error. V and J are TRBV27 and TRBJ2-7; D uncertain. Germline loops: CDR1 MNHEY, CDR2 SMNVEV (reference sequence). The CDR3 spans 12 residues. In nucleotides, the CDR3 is TGTGCCAGCAGTGCGCCCTCCTACGAGCAGCACTTC. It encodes CASSAPSYEQHF.

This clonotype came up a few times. The CDR3 DNA reads as TGCAGCGTTGGGGCGCTTGGCGGAAACGAGCAGTACTTC. Translating it yields CSVGALGGNEQYF. The V and J genes are TRBV29-1 and TRBJ2-7; D is undetermined. CDR1 SQVTM and CDR2 ANQGSEA come from the germline V gene. V lost 4 bases and J lost 5, with 15 bases in between. This CDR3 spans 13 amino acids.